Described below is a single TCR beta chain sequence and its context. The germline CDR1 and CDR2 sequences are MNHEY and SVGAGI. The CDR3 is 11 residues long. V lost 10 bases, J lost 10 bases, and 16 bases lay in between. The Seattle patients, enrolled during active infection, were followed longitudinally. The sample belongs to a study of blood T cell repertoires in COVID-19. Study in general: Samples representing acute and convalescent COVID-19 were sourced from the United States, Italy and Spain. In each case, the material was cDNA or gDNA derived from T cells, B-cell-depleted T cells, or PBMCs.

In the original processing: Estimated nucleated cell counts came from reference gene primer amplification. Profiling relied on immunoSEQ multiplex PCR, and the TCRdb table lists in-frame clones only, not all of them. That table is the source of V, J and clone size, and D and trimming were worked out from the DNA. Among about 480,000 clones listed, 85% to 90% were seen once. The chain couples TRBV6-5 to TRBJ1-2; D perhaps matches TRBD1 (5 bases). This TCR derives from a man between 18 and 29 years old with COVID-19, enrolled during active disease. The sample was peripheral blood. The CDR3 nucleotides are TGTGCCATCCAGCCAGGACATCTCTACACCTTC. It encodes CAIQPGHLYTF.